This section outlines one T cell receptor beta chain sequence together with its context. Its antigen is undetermined. This record belongs to a study of shared clonotypes between healthy human individuals. Study-level information: Three plates were used per donor for CD4 naive, three for CD4 memory, two for CD8 naive and one for CD8 memory.

Assay execution took place at the deep level. Profiled with immunoSEQ multiplex PCR; TCRdb holds only in-frame clones, not every one. The sample yields around 2.5 million clones, 90% to 95% seen once. CDR3 length: 16 residues. Germline CDR1 SGHTA, CDR2 FQGNSA. V dropped 5 bases and J dropped 5; count of bases not matched to a gene: 13. Study outcomes and limitations: Compared with clonotypes that all four donors shared, non-shared clonotypes had lower generation probabilities. Researchers found naive subsets generally carried larger estimated richness than memory subsets.

The material sequenced was naive CD4+ T cells from PBMCs. Subset: CD45RA+ positively selected. The chain uses TRBV7-2 and TRBJ2-7, with TRBD1 matching over 9 bases. The source is a man between 18 and 35 years old in good health. Some clones in this sample may be carry-over from other donors' samples. The CDR3 DNA reads as TGTGCCAGCAGCAGCTCTGCCGGGACAGGGAAGAACGAGCAGTACTTC. Protein sequence: CASSSSAGTGKNEQYF.